The rows below give T cell receptor beta chains drawn from one sample of a study of immune characterization of retroperitoneal liposarcoma. MiXCR, run by TCRdb on the PCR reads, gives a single entry per CDR3 protein. This sample has around 20,000 distinct CDR3 sequences, with under 45% found just once. The sample comprised blood. Receptors originate from a male donor with retroperitoneal liposarcoma. CDR3s include the opening cysteine and the closing phenylalanine or tryptophan. Fields, in order: J gene, D gene, clone size, V gene, CDR3 protein, CDR3 DNA. A D gene is named only where the DNA matches it firmly. Expanded clones get a size class; other rows say once, few or many, or leave the size out.

TRBJ2-7 TRBD2 many TRBV6-1 CASGIRLAGGREQYF TGTGCCAGCGGAATCCGACTAGCGGGGGGGCGTGAGCAGTACTTC
TRBJ1-6 - once TRBV6-4 CASSRPRDSPLHF TGTGCCAGCAGTAGGCCAAGGGATTCACCCCTCCACTTT
TRBJ2-5 - - TRBV5-6 CASSLGLAELQETQYF TGTGCCAGCAGCTTGGGTCTAGCAGAACTTCAAGAGACCCAGTACTTC
TRBJ2-4 - many TRBV27 CASSLPSDIQYF TGTGCCAGCAGTTTACCTTCGGACATTCAGTACTTC
TRBJ1-1 - - TRBV7-6 CASSLAVGVNTEAFF TGTGCCAGCAGCTTAGCGGTGGGTGTGAACACTGAAGCTTTCTTT
TRBJ2-1 - - TRBV6-5 CASCHAIETQFF TGTGCCAGCTGTCACGCAATCGAGACCCAGTTCTTC
TRBJ2-1 - few TRBV6-1 CASSEVSGGPYEQFF TGTGCCAGCAGTGAAGTGAGCGGAGGGCCCTACGAGCAGTTCTTC
TRBJ2-1 TRBD2 many TRBV11-2 CASSPKSSGRAREQFF TGTGCCAGCAGCCCTAAGAGTAGCGGGAGGGCCCGCGAGCAGTTCTTC
TRBJ1-2 - - TRBV27 CASSLSGGQGYTF TGTGCCAGCAGTTTATCGGGGGGGCAGGGCTACACCTTC
TRBJ2-1 - many TRBV12-3/TRBV12-4 CASSFGGVSYEQFF TGTGCCAGCAGTTTTGGCGGAGTCTCCTACGAGCAGTTCTTC
TRBJ2-7 TRBD1 few TRBV6-6 CASSYSWTGVYEQYF TGTGCCAGCAGTTACTCCTGGACAGGGGTCTACGAGCAGTACTTC
TRBJ2-1 TRBD1 - TRBV12-5 CASGLETGGAYNEQFF TGTGCTAGTGGTTTGGAGACAGGGGGCGCTTACAATGAGCAGTTCTTC
TRBJ2-7 TRBD1 medium-sized TRBV6-1 CASRGIGTGDYEQYF TGTGCCAGCAGGGGTATTGGGACAGGGGACTACGAGCAGTACTTC
TRBJ2-7 TRBD2 - TRBV6-1 CASTREGEWTYEQYF TGTGCCAGCACTCGGGAGGGGGAGTGGACCTACGAGCAGTACTTC
TRBJ2-7 - few TRBV6-2/TRBV6-3 CASSSTRGDRTKTSSYEQYF TGTGCCAGCAGTTCCACCCGGGGGGACAGGACGAAAACGAGCTCCTACGAGCAGTACTTC
TRBJ2-3 - many TRBV6-1 CASSPMRHTDTQYF TGTGCCAGCAGTCCTATGAGGCACACAGATACGCAGTATTTT
TRBJ2-5 - many TRBV11-2 CASSLGGTFNNEQYF TGTGCCAGCAGCTTAGGCGGGACTTTTAACAATGAGCAGTACTTC
TRBJ2-3 - few TRBV6-6 CASSYEGDTQYF TGTGCCAGCAGTTATGAGGGAGATACGCAGTATTTT
TRBJ1-6 - medium-sized TRBV12-3/TRBV12-4 CASSPGEESPLHF TGTGCCAGCAGTCCTGGAGAGGAATCACCCCTCCACTTT
TRBJ2-2 - - TRBV6-1 CASEYSGQNTGELFF TGTGCCAGCGAGTACAGTGGGCAGAACACCGGGGAGCTGTTTTTT
TRBJ2-1 - - TRBV11-2 CASSSKVYEQFF TGTGCCAGCAGCTCAAAGGTTTACGAGCAGTTCTTC
TRBJ2-1 TRBD2 many TRBV6-1 CASRQIAGEIQETQFF TGTGCCAGCAGACAAATAGCGGGAGAGATCCAAGAGACCCAGTTCTTC
TRBJ2-4 - - TRBV6-6 CASSYSHGPERDIQYF TGTGCCAGCAGTTATTCTCATGGACCGGAGAGGGACATTCAGTACTTC
TRBJ2-7 - once TRBV6-6 CASSFLRTRGSHEQYF TGTGCCAGCAGCTTTTTAAGGACTAGGGGGAGCCACGAGCAGTACTTC
TRBJ2-3 - - TRBV27 CASSLMGYGTEKQYF TGTGCCAGCAGTTTAATGGGGTATGGCACAGAAAAGCAGTATTTT
TRBJ2-3 - - TRBV6-2/TRBV6-3 CATSIASVADTQYF TGTGCCACTTCTATTGCTAGCGTGGCAGATACGCAGTATTTT